This TCR beta chain was retrieved from a study of human T cells and chemical hapten exposure. Germline values: CDR1 DFQATT, CDR2 SNEGSKA (reference sequence). Losses at the gene ends were 6 bases for V and 0 bases for J; bases not matched to a gene: 6. The CDR3 is 15 residues long. Total RNA was isolated from unfractionated whole blood. This clonotype has ten or more counts. The library attached unique molecular identifiers to individual cDNA molecules. One entry per CDR3 protein results from TCRdb running MiXCR on the 5' RACE reads. The sample has about 140,000 distinct CDR3 sequences; 3.5% to 5% are singletons.

The J gene is TRBJ1-5, the V gene TRBV20-1; TRBD1 agrees at 9 bases. This sequence originates from a female donor in good health. CDR3 bases: TGCAGTGCAAAGAAGACAGGGGGTAGCAATCAGCCCCAGCATTTT. Amino acid sequence: CSAKKTGGSNQPQHF.